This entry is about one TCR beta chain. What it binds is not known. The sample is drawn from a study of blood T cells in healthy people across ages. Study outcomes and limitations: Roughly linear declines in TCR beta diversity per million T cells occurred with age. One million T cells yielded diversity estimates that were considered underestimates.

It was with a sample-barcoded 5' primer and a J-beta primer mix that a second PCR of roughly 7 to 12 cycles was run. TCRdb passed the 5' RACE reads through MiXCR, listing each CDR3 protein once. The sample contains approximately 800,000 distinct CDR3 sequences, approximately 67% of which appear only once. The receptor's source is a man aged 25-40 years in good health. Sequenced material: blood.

The CDR3 DNA sequence: TGCAGCGTTGGGCTAGCGGGGCGCACAGATACGCAGTATTTT. Its protein product is CSVGLAGRTDTQYF. The chain has TRBV29-1 and TRBJ2-3; 9 bases are shared with TRBD2. V lost 4 bases and J lost 1; bases outside the gene matches: 3. CDR1 SQVTM and CDR2 ANQGSEA come from the germline V gene. This CDR3 is built from 14 residues.